What follows are 10 T cell receptor beta chains derived from one specimen sequenced in a study of blood T cell repertoires in COVID-19. This table comes from immunoSEQ multiplex PCR, and its TCRdb copy is limited to in-frame clones, with some not included. The sample records more than 95,000 clones, more than 75% being singletons. The sequenced material came from peripheral blood. Source of these receptors: a human donor in a cohort sampled during active COVID-19.

The table lists this clone with a count of one. V and J are TRBV7-9 and TRBJ2-7, with D perhaps matching TRBD2 (6 bases). V dropped 1 base and J dropped 2 bases, with 9 bases sitting between them. CDR1 is SEHNR, CDR2 FQNEAQ, per germline (reference sequence). The CDR3 has 14 amino acids. In nucleotides, the CDR3 is TGTGCCAGCAGCTTAGACGGGACTCCCTACGAGCAGTACTTC. Translated: CASSLDGTPYEQYF.

The CDR3 region has the DNA TGTGCCAGCAGTTTATTCGCCGGACAGGGTTCAAGAAACACCATATATTTT. This translates into CASSLFAGQGSRNTIYF. The J gene is TRBJ1-3, the V gene TRBV27; TRBD1 matches at 8 bases. The J segment lost 5 bases and the V segment lost 1 base, leaving 10 bases of the junction unmatched. Germline values: CDR1 MNHEY, CDR2 SMNVEV (reference sequence). The CDR3 has 17 amino acids.

The V gene is TRBV3-1 (or the pseudogene TRBV3-2), the J gene TRBJ2-1; possibly TRBD2 for D (5 bases). The CDR3 totals 16 residues. Germline V gene data show CDR1 as LGHDT and CDR2 as YNNKEL (reference sequence). Trimming took off 6 bases at V and 4 bases at J, with 19 bases between the two ends. CDR3 bases: TGTGCCAGCAGTCAAAACGGGGTTTTGGGTTACAATGAGCAGTTCTTC. Its protein product is CASSQNGVLGYNEQFF.

V and J are TRBV6-2 or TRBV6-3 and TRBJ1-4, with 7 bases fitting TRBD1. CDR1 and CDR2 (germline): MNHEY, SVGEGT. The CDR3 is made up of 15 amino acids. V was clipped by 2 bases and J by 8 bases; unmatched bases: 8. CDR3 sequence (DNA): TGTGCCAGCAGTTACCCGGGACAGTTTGGCGAAAAACTGTTTTTT. It codes for CASSYPGQFGEKLFF.

The gene calls are TRBV18 and TRBJ2-6, with TRBD1 as a possible D gene (6 bases). This CDR3 has 19 residues. Germline V gene sequence: CDR1 KGHSH, CDR2 LQKENI. V was pared by 3 bases and J by 0 bases, with 18 bases between. CDR3 DNA sequence: TGTGCCAGCTCACCGAAGACAGGAAGGGGATTCTCTGGGGCCAACGTCCTGACTTTC. Its translation is CASSPKTGRGFSGANVLTF.

This clone was counted once. The rearrangement uses TRBV18 and TRBJ2-6; perhaps TRBD2 as D (6 bases). V was cut by 2 bases and J by 0 bases, with 17 bases left in between. Germline V gene sequence: CDR1 KGHSH, CDR2 LQKENI. The CDR3 covers 19 residues. The CDR3 reads CASSPARDSRVSGANVLTF. For the CDR3, the DNA is TGTGCCAGCTCACCAGCTCGGGACTCACGAGTCTCTGGGGCCAACGTCCTGACTTTC.

The chain uses TRBV19 and TRBJ1-2; a possible D gene is TRBD1 (5 bases). Trimming removed 3 bases at V and 2 bases at J, with 10 bases between. Germline CDR1 is LNHDA and CDR2 is SQIVND (reference sequence). The length of the CDR3 is 14 residues. The CDR3 spells CASSISQGNYGYTF. Here the CDR3 DNA reads TGTGCCAGTAGTATTTCGCAGGGAAACTATGGCTACACCTTC.

In this sample, this clone turned up a few times. V is TRBV7-9 and J is TRBJ1-1; D is uncertain. Germline V CDR1 and CDR2: SEHNR, FQNEAQ (reference sequence). CDR3 length: 14 residues. Trimming cost V 4 bases and J 7 bases, with 16 bases left between them. The CDR3 nucleotides are TGTGCCAGCAGCTCCGTAACCTTAACACATGAAGCTTTCTTT. Its protein is CASSSVTLTHEAFF.

The chain links TRBV6-5 to TRBJ1-5, with D tentatively TRBD1 (6 bases). Germline-derived CDR1 and CDR2 are MNHEY and SVGAGI. The V end was cut by 5 bases, the J end by 4 bases, with 12 bases between. The CDR3 extends over 14 amino acids. CDR3 DNA: TGTGCCAGCAGTCCAGGGGCAGGGAATCAGCCCCAGCATTTT. As protein: CASSPGAGNQPQHF.

The chain joins TRBV7-9 to TRBJ2-3; D remains unclear. V lost 6 bases and J 4 bases, leaving 11 bases between the germline ends. CDR3 length equals 13 residues. Germline V gene data show CDR1 as SEHNR and CDR2 as FQNEAQ (reference sequence). CDR3 bases: TGTGCCAGCAGTCATCCCCCCCCAGATACGCAGTATTTT. This codes for CASSHPPPDTQYF.